Presented here are 32 T cell receptor beta chains from one specimen sequenced in a study of pediatric ulcerative colitis. Libraries were prepared by immunoSEQ multiplex PCR; TCRdb keeps only in-frame clonotypes and omits some of them. This sample yields tens of thousands of clones, of which roughly 77% are seen a single time; 0.85% to 1.3% belongs to the top ten. The rectum was sampled with one to two pinch biopsies at colonoscopy. Input material: gut tissue. The receptors derive from a boy between 10 and 17 years old with mild ulcerative colitis.

The rearrangement joins TRBV6-1 to TRBJ1-5; D is uncertain. The CDR3 has 16 residues. Trimming removed 3 bases at V and 0 bases at J, with 12 bases between. Germline V gene data show CDR1 as MNHNS and CDR2 as SASEGT. The DNA for the CDR3 is TGTGCCAGCAGTGATTCGAGAACTTATAGCAATCAGCCCCAGCATTTT. This sequence encodes CASSDSRTYSNQPQHF.

This clone was observed a single time. The CDR3 is CASSLARTMETQYF. In nucleotides, the CDR3 is TGTGCCAGCAGCTTAGCTCGGACGATGGAGACCCAGTACTTC. V usage is TRBV11-3 and J usage is TRBJ2-5; D remains unclear. Trimming stripped 1 base from V and 5 bases from J, with 11 bases between. This CDR3 spans 14 amino acids. Germline V CDR1 and CDR2: SGHNT, YENEEA.

V usage is TRBV4-1 and J usage is TRBJ2-3; 14 bases are a match to TRBD2. This CDR3 comprises 15 residues. From germline, CDR1 is MGHRA and CDR2 YSYEKL. V shed 6 bases, J shed 1 base, and the junction held 0 bases outside the gene matches. The CDR3 coding sequence is TGCGCCAGCAGGACTAGCGGGGGGGGCACAGATACGCAGTATTTT. Its translation is CASRTSGGGTDTQYF.

The chain is built from TRBV7-3 and TRBJ2-5; D gene ambiguous. With 5 bases removed from V and 0 bases from J, the gap between germline ends came to 10 bases. CDR1 and CDR2 from the germline V gene are SGHTA and FQGTGA. The CDR3 runs 14 residues. The CDR3 protein is CASSQDPYQETQYF. The CDR3 bases are TGTGCCAGCAGCCAGGATCCGTACCAAGAGACCCAGTACTTC. The whole variable domain, remainder taken from reference TRBV7-3 and TRBJ2-5, is GAGVSQTPSNKVTEKGKYVELRCDPISGHTALYWYRQSLGQGPEFLIYFQGTGAADDSGLPNDRFFAVRPEGSVSTLKIQRTERGDSAVYLCASSQDPYQETQYFGPGTRLLVL.

V and J are TRBV7-9 and TRBJ2-1; D assignment may be TRBD1 or TRBD2 (6 bases each). Per germline, CDR1 SEHNR and CDR2 FQNEAQ (reference sequence). This CDR3 has 14 residues. Deletions cut 4 bases from V and 5 bases from J, with 12 bases between. CDR3 sequence reads: CASSSGATNNEQFF. The CDR3 DNA is TGTGCCAGCAGCTCGGGGGCGACCAACAATGAGCAGTTCTTC.

The chain has TRBV5-8 and TRBJ1-3, with D hard to call. The germline gives CDR1 SGHTS, CDR2 YDEGEE. The CDR3 loop spans 15 amino acids. V shed 0 bases and J shed 4 bases, with 11 bases lying between them. CDR3 nucleotide sequence: TGTGCCAGCAGCTTGGACAGTACTTTAGGAAACACCATATATTTT. It translates to CASSLDSTLGNTIYF.

The chain couples TRBV7-9 to TRBJ1-2, with 12 bases identical to TRBD1. The germline CDR1 and CDR2 sequences are SEHNR and FQNEAQ (reference sequence). V shed 1 base, J shed 8 bases, and the junction held 5 bases outside the gene matches. There are 15 residues in the CDR3. CDR3 nucleotides: TGTGCCAGCAGCTTAGAGGCCGGGACAGGGGGCGGCTACACCTTC. As protein: CASSLEAGTGGGYTF.

This sequence joins TRBV4-1 and TRBJ2-1, with D perhaps matching TRBD1 or TRBD2 (5 bases each). Germline CDR1 reads MGHRA; CDR2 reads YSYEKL. V shed 1 base and J shed 13 bases, with 17 bases lying between them. The CDR3 extends over 14 amino acids. CDR3 nucleotides: TGCGCCAGCAGCCAAGGACGGGGCCCCGAAGTTCAGTTCTTC. It translates to CASSQGRGPEVQFF.

The chain links TRBV11-2 to TRBJ2-4; 11 bases match TRBD2. CDR1 and CDR2 from the germline V gene are SGHAT and FQNNGV. V lost 3 bases, J lost 0 bases, and 4 bases stayed unmatched. CDR3 size: 17 residues. DNA for the CDR3: TGTGCCAGCAGCTTTAGCGGGGGGGCCCTAGCCAAAAACATTCAGTACTTC. Its translation: CASSFSGGALAKNIQYF.

The gene calls are TRBV15 and TRBJ2-5; possibly TRBD2 for D (6 bases). Germline CDR1 LNHNV, CDR2 YYDKDF (reference sequence). The CDR3 sequence is 13 residues long. V lost 4 bases and J 2 bases, leaving 8 bases between the germline ends. Here the CDR3 DNA reads TGTGCCACCAGCACGCGGGATCAAGAGACCCAGTACTTC. This gives the protein CATSTRDQETQYF.

The rearrangement joins TRBV7-6 to TRBJ2-5; 8 bases are a match to TRBD2. CDR3 length equals 15 residues. From germline, CDR1 is SGHVS and CDR2 FNYEAQ. V was pared by 3 bases and J by 1 base, with 4 bases of the junction left unmatched. The CDR3 sequence: CASSFSAGAQETQYF. DNA of the CDR3: TGTGCCAGCAGCTTTTCAGCGGGGGCCCAAGAGACCCAGTACTTC.

As concerns this clone: A much larger clone lies a single base off, so this may be a read error. Other DNA sequences from this sample encode an identical CDR3 as well. The J gene is TRBJ1-2, the V gene TRBV2; 7 nucleotides agree with TRBD1. Germline V gives CDR1 SNHLY, CDR2 FYNNEI. This CDR3 has 12 amino acids. Trimming removed 3 bases from V and 5 bases from J; junction bases left unmatched: 0. CDR3: CASSDRGYGYTF. The DNA of the CDR3 is TGTGCCAGCAGTGACAGGGGGTATGGCTACACCTTC.

The J gene is TRBJ1-1, the V gene TRBV6-5, with 7 positions matching TRBD1. This CDR3 has 15 residues. Germline values: CDR1 MNHEY, CDR2 SVGAGI. The junction had 6 bases not matched to a gene; V was cut back by 5 bases and J by 0 bases. Here the CDR3 DNA reads TGTGCCAGCAGTAGATGGACAGGATTGAACACTGAAGCTTTCTTT. Its translation: CASSRWTGLNTEAFF.

V gene TRBV5-1 combines with J gene TRBJ2-3; 7 bases fit TRBD1. This CDR3 is 15 amino acids long. V lost 0 bases to trimming and J lost 0 bases; unmatched junction nucleotides: 1. Germline V gene data show CDR1 as SGHRS and CDR2 as YFSETQ. This CDR3 reads CASSLGGQSTDTQYF. CDR3 sequence (DNA): TGCGCCAGCAGCTTGGGGGGACAGAGCACAGATACGCAGTATTTT.

The chain joins TRBV6-6 to TRBJ2-7; 7 positions agree with TRBD1. Germline V gene data show CDR1 as MNHNY and CDR2 as SVGAGI (reference sequence). V dropped 4 bases and J dropped 3; count of bases not matched to a gene: 6. CDR3 length equals 14 residues. CDR3 DNA sequence: TGTGCCAGCAGTTCGGCAGGGGGTGGCTACGAGCAGTACTTC. Its translation is CASSSAGGGYEQYF.

The chain recombines TRBV10-2 with TRBJ2-6, with TRBD2 matching over 8 bases. Unmatched junction bases numbered 13, after V lost 4 bases and J lost 5 bases. CDR3 length: 18 amino acids. Germline V gene sequence: CDR1 WSHSY, CDR2 SAAADI. The CDR3 protein is CASSGGTSGVFRANVLTF. CDR3 coding DNA: TGCGCCAGCAGTGGGGGGACTAGTGGGGTCTTTAGGGCCAACGTCCTGACTTTC.

The chain couples TRBV18 to TRBJ1-1, with 8 nucleotides matching TRBD1. CDR1 is KGHSH and CDR2 is LQKENI in the germline V gene. CDR3 length equals 17 residues. Losses at the gene ends were 6 bases for V and 4 bases for J; bases not matched to a gene: 16. CDR3 nucleotide sequence: TGTGCCAGCTCCCCGAGGACAGGGAGGAGTCTGAGCACTGAAGCTTTCTTT. Residues: CASSPRTGRSLSTEAFF.

This chain links TRBV6-5 with TRBJ1-2; D is unclear. Per the germline V gene, CDR1 is MNHEY and CDR2 is SVGAGI. The length of the CDR3 is 14 residues. V was trimmed by 4 bases and J by 4 bases, leaving 13 bases between them. DNA of the CDR3: TGTGCCAGCAGTTGGGTACACTTTGGCTATGGCTACACCTTC. Amino acids: CASSWVHFGYGYTF.

This clone was counted only a few times. The CDR3 coding sequence is TGTGCCAGCATTGGGGGGAGGTATAATTCACCCCTCCACTTT. Protein product: CASIGGRYNSPLHF. The rearrangement links TRBV2 to TRBJ1-6; a weak D match, TRBD1 (5 bases). CDR1 is SNHLY and CDR2 is FYNNEI in the germline V gene. The CDR3 runs 14 residues. Trimming shortened V by 7 bases and J by 4 bases, and 11 bases separated the two germline ends.

This chain connects TRBV20-1 to TRBJ2-3, with D maybe TRBD2 (6 bases). The V gene's germline CDR1 is DFQATT and CDR2 SNEGSKA (reference sequence). The CDR3 totals 11 residues. Trimming cost V 6 bases and J 9 bases, with 13 bases left between them. The DNA of the CDR3 is TGCAGTGCCGGGGGAGAAAAGACGCAGTATTTT. Its protein is CSAGGEKTQYF.

The CDR3 region is CASSLRPGMIQETQYF. The CDR3 DNA sequence: TGTGCCAGCAGCTTACGTCCAGGGATGATACAAGAGACCCAGTACTTC. V usage is TRBV7-6 and J usage is TRBJ2-5; D perhaps matches TRBD1 (5 bases). The V end lost 2 bases, the J end lost 2 bases, and 15 bases lay between the germline ends. This CDR3 contains 16 residues. The V gene's germline CDR1 is SGHVS and CDR2 FNYEAQ.

The CDR3 DNA reads TGTGCCAGTAGTATGATGGTCGGGGGGCTTTCACCCCTCCACTTT. This encodes CASSMMVGGLSPLHF. This chain joins TRBV19 and TRBJ1-6, with D perhaps TRBD1 (6 bases). The CDR3 sequence is 15 residues long. Trimming took off 3 bases at V and 9 bases at J, with 15 bases between the two ends. The V gene's germline CDR1 is LNHDA and CDR2 SQIVND (reference sequence).

The CDR3 DNA sequence: TGTGCCAGCTCCCCCTCGGACAGTATTAACTATGGCTACACCTTC. This sequence encodes CASSPSDSINYGYTF. The V gene is TRBV6-1, the J gene TRBJ1-2, with TRBD1 as a possible D gene (6 bases). CDR1 and CDR2 from the germline V gene are MNHNS and SASEGT. Between the trimmed V and J ends, which lost 8 bases and 1 base, there was a span of 17 bases. The CDR3 is 15 residues long.

The chain joins TRBV5-1 to TRBJ2-2; 7 bases line up with TRBD1. The V segment lost 1 base and the J segment 5 bases; nucleotides outside the gene matches: 14. CDR3 length: 18 residues. Germline values: CDR1 SGHRS, CDR2 YFSETQ. CDR3 residues: CASSLTSPLYRGTGELFF. The CDR3 DNA sequence: TGCGCCAGCAGCTTGACCTCTCCACTTTACAGGGGAACCGGGGAGCTGTTTTTT. The full variable domain, rest sourced from reference TRBV5-1 and TRBJ2-2, is KAGVTQTPRYLIKTRGQQVTLSCSPISGHRSVSWYQQTPGQGLQFLFEYFSETQRNKGNFPGRFSGRQFSNSRSEMNVSTLELGDSALYLCASSLTSPLYRGTGELFFGEGSRLTVL.

Only one count was recorded for this clone. The chain is built from TRBV30 and TRBJ1-5, with TRBD1 as a possible D gene (5 bases). V was pared by 0 bases and J by 3 bases, with 12 bases between. The V gene's germline CDR1 is GTSNPN and CDR2 SVGIG (reference sequence). This CDR3 has 15 amino acids. The DNA for the CDR3 is TGTGCCTGGAGTGTACTAGGAGGGGACAATCAGCCCCAGCATTTT. It specifies CAWSVLGGDNQPQHF.

V usage is TRBV5-4 and J usage is TRBJ1-3; D may be TRBD1 (6 bases). The CDR3 extends over 16 amino acids. Trimming took 0 bases from V and 0 from J, leaving 10 bases between them. Germline loops: CDR1 SGHNT, CDR2 YYREEE (reference sequence). As DNA, the CDR3 is TGTGCCAGCAGCTTGGGGGGACACAACTCTGGAAACACCATATATTTT. As protein: CASSLGGHNSGNTIYF. Full variable domain (rest looked up from reference TRBV5-4 and TRBJ1-3): ETGVTQSPTHLIKTRGQQVTLRCSSQSGHNTVSWYQQALGQGPQFIFQYYREEENGRGNFPPRFSGLQFPNYSSELNVNALELDDSALYLCASSLGGHNSGNTIYFGEGSWLTVV.

The rearrangement joins TRBV4-2 to TRBJ2-7, with D unresolved. V shed 1 base and J shed 3 bases, with 7 bases lying between them. Germline loops: CDR1 LGHNA, CDR2 YNFKEQ. The CDR3 loop spans 13 amino acids. The CDR3 bases are TGTGCCAGCAGCCAAGCAGGCCACTACGAGCAGTACTTC. It specifies CASSQAGHYEQYF.

The chain recombines TRBV11-2 with TRBJ2-5, with unresolved D. Germline V gene sequence: CDR1 SGHAT, CDR2 FQNNGV. V shed 0 bases and J shed 6 bases, with 14 bases lying between them. This CDR3 comprises 15 residues. The CDR3 region has the DNA TGTGCCAGCAGCTTAGATATTTCGGGTTTTCAGACCCAGTACTTC. This codes for CASSLDISGFQTQYF. The complete variable domain, with remaining parts taken from reference TRBV11-2 and TRBJ2-5, reads EAGVAQSPRYKIIEKRQSVAFWCNPISGHATLYWYQQILGQGPKLLIQFQNNGVVDDSQLPKDRFSAERLKGVDSTLKIQPAKLEDSAVYLCASSLDISGFQTQYFGPGTRLLVL.

The J gene is TRBJ2-5, the V gene TRBV7-8, with TRBD2 matching over 7 bases. Germline CDR1 is SGHVS and CDR2 is FQNEAQ. The CDR3 covers 19 residues. Trimming cost V 5 bases and J 7 bases; bases outside gene matches: 25. The CDR3 protein is CASSPSSASSGARSRTQYF. The CDR3 region has the DNA TGTGCCAGCAGCCCTAGTAGTGCCTCTAGCGGAGCCCGTTCTCGGACCCAGTACTTC.

The chain is built from TRBV10-3 and TRBJ2-2; no clear D. Looked up from germline, CDR1 is ENHRY and CDR2 is SYGVKD. V was clipped by 3 bases and J by 5 bases, with 13 bases between them. The CDR3 runs 15 residues. CDR3 sequence (DNA): TGTGCCATCAGTGATCCCCCAGGCGGTACCGGGGAGCTGTTTTTT. Translated: CAISDPPGGTGELFF.

The genes are TRBV12-5 and TRBJ2-7; D is unclear. This CDR3 has 12 residues. Germline V gene lookup returns CDR1 LGHNT and CDR2 FRNRAP. The V end was cut by 3 bases, the J end by 3 bases, with 6 bases between. The CDR3 is CASGFYSYEQYF. For the CDR3, the DNA is TGTGCTAGTGGTTTTTACAGCTACGAGCAGTACTTC.

This chain uses TRBV6-5 with TRBJ1-5; D call uncertain. V was trimmed by 0 bases and J by 6 bases, leaving 9 bases between them. Germline CDR1 and CDR2: MNHEY and SVGAGI. CDR3 size: 14 residues. DNA of the CDR3: TGTGCCAGCAGTTACTCAGCCAGCTTTCAGCCCCAGCATTTT. It codes for CASSYSASFQPQHF.